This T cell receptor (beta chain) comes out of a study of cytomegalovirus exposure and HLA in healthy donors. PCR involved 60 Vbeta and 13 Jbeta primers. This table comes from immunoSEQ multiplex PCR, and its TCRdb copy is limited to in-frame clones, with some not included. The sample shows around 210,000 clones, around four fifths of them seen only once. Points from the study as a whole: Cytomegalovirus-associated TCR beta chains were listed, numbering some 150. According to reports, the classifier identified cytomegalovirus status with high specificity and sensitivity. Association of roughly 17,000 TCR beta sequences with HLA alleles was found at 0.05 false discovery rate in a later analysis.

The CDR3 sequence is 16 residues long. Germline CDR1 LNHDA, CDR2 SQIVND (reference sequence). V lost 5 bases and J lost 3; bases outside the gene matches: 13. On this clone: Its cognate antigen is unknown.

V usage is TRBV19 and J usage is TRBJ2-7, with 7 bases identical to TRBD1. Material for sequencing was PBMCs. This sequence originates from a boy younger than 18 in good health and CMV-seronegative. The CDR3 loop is CASSALQGRTHYEQYF. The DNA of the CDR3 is TGTGCCAGTAGTGCCCTACAGGGGCGCACTCACTACGAGCAGTACTTC.